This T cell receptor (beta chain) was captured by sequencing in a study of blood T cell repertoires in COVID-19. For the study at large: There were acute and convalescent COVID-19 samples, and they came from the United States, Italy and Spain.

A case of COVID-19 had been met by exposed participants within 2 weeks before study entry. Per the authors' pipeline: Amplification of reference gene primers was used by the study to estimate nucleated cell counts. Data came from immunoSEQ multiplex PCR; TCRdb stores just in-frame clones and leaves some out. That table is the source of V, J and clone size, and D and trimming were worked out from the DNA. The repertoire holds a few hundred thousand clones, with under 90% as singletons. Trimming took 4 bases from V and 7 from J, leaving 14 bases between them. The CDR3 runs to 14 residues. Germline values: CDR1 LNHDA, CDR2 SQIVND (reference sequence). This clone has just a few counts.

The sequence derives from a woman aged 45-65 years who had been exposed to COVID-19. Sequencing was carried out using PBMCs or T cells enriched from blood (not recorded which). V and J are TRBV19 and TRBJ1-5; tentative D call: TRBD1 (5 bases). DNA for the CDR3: TGTGCCAGTAGTAGGGCGGGGGGGTTACAGCCCCAGCATTTT. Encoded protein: CASSRAGGLQPQHF.